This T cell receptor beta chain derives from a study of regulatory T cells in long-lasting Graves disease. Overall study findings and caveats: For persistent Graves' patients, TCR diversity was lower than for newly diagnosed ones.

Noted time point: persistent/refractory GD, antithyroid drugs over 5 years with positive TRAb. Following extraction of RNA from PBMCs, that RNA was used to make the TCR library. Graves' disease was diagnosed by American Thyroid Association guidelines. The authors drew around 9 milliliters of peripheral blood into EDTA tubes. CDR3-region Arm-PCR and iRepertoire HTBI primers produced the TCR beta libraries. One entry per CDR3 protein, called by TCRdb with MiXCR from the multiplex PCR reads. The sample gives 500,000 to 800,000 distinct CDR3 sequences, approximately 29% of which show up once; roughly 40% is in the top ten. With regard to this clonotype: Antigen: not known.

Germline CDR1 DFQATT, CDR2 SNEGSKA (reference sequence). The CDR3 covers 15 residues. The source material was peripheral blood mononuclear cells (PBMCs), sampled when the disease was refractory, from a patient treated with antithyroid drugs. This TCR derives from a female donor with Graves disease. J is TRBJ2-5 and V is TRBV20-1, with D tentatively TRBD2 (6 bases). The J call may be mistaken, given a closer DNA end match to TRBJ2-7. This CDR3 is CSAPRRGTGSYEQYF. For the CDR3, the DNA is TGCAGTGCTCCGCGACGGGGGACCGGGAGCTACGAGCAGTACTTC.